A single sample is the source of the 8 T cell receptor beta chains below, sequenced in a study of T cells in women clearing cervical HPV infection. The table came from immunoSEQ multiplex PCR; TCRdb's copy has only in-frame clones and leaves some out. There are 30,000 or so clones in the sample, with 6.5% to 7.5% held by the top ten. The specimen sequenced was blood buffy coat. These TCRs come from a woman between 18 and 69 years old with a cervical HPV16 infection that either progressed to CIN3+ or cleared (not recorded which).

In regard to this clone: The observed sequence ends 3 residues before the CDR3 terminus, with the missing tail filled in from the germline J gene. The V call is TRBV7-3, the J call TRBJ2-3, with 14 bases lining up with TRBD2. The CDR3 totals 17 residues. CDR1 is SGHTA and CDR2 is FQGTGA in the germline V gene. Trimming at V came to 3 bases and at J to 5 bases, leaving 7 bases not matched to a gene. The CDR3 spells CASSFSGTSGGIDTQYF. The part of the CDR3 DNA that was read is TGTGCCAGCAGCTTTTCCGGGACTAGCGGGGGTATAGATACG.

About this clone: The read finishes 3 residues shy of the CDR3 end, and the germline J gene is used to complete it. The genes are TRBV2 and TRBJ2-7; a possible D gene is TRBD2 (7 bases). This CDR3 region has 14 residues. Trimming removed 4 bases at V and 2 bases at J, with 12 bases between. The germline V gene encodes CDR1 SNHLY and CDR2 FYNNEI. The CDR3 is CASSGGGGPYEQYF. The sequenced part of the CDR3 DNA is TGTGCCAGCAGTGGAGGCGGGGGCCCCTACGAG. Together with reference TRBV2 and TRBJ2-7, the CDR3 gives the full variable domain: EPEVTQTPSHQVTQMGQEVILRCVPISNHLYFYWYRQILGQKVEFLVSFYNNEISEKSEIFDDQFSVERPDGSNFTLKIRSTKLEDSAMYFCASSGGGGPYEQYFGPGTRLTVT.

As regards this clone: With the read ending 3 residues before the CDR3 end, the germline J gene is used to fill in that end. V gene TRBV5-1 combines with J gene TRBJ1-6; D remains unclear. CDR3 length: 17 residues. Trimming stripped 2 bases from V and 0 bases from J, with 12 bases between. Germline V gives CDR1 SGHRS, CDR2 YFSETQ. The CDR3 bases that were read are TGCGCCAGCAGCTTTAGACACCAGAGCTCCTATAATTCACCC. It translates to CASSFRHQSSYNSP. In full, the CDR3 reads CASSFRHQSSYNSPLHF.

Notes on this clone: The read halts 3 residues ahead of the CDR3 end, with the missing end drawn from the germline J gene. The J gene is TRBJ1-5, the V gene TRBV4-1; 7 bases line up with TRBD1. This CDR3 comprises 14 residues. The trim removed 6 bases at V and 3 bases at J, leaving 5 bases unmatched. Germline lookup yields CDR1 MGHRA and CDR2 YSYEKL. The CDR3 loop is CASSLGQYNQPQHF. The part of the CDR3 DNA that was read is TGCGCCAGCAGTTTGGGACAGTACAATCAGCCC.

Concerning this clone: The DNA ends 3 residues before the CDR3 does, and the rest of the CDR3 is filled in from the germline J gene. This chain connects TRBV5-1 to TRBJ2-5; 11 positions agree with TRBD2. V was pared by 2 bases and J by 5 bases, with 8 bases of the junction left unmatched. The germline V gene encodes CDR1 SGHRS and CDR2 YFSETQ. This CDR3 has 16 amino acids. Here the CDR3 reads CASSFLAGGPGETQYF. The CDR3 bases that were read are TGCGCCAGCAGCTTTTTAGCGGGGGGGCCGGGCGAGACC.

On this clone: The read halts 3 residues ahead of the CDR3 end, with the missing end drawn from the germline J gene. V is TRBV19 and J is TRBJ1-5; 12 nucleotides match TRBD1. The V segment lost 4 bases and the J segment 7 bases; nucleotides outside the gene matches: 8. The CDR3 loop spans 16 amino acids. In germline, CDR1 is LNHDA, CDR2 SQIVND (reference sequence). Here the CDR3 reads CASSRYRDRGHQPQHF. Partial CDR3 DNA: TGTGCCAGTAGTAGATACCGGGACAGGGGGCACCAGCCC.

Concerning this clone itself: The CDR3 end is not reached by the read, which stops 3 residues before it; the germline J gene fills it in. The same CDR3 also results from other DNA sequences found in this sample. The chain couples TRBV19 to TRBJ2-1, with 8 nucleotides matching TRBD2. Germline lookup yields CDR1 LNHDA and CDR2 SQIVND (reference sequence). The CDR3 loop spans 13 amino acids. Unmatched junction bases numbered 3, after V lost 6 bases and J lost 5 bases. The DNA read from the CDR3 is TGTGCCAGTAGCATTAGCGGGGACAATGAG. Translation: CASSISGDNE. The complete CDR3 reads CASSISGDNEQFF.

On this clone: The read is 3 residues too short to cover the CDR3 end, so that end is filled in from the germline J gene. This rearrangement joins TRBV5-1 to TRBJ2-5, with TRBD1 matching 7 bases. The CDR3 is 16 amino acids. V shed 0 bases and J 2 bases; nucleotides not matched to a gene: 7. Germline-derived CDR1 and CDR2 are SGHRS and YFSETQ. CDR3 DNA (partial): TGCGCCAGCAGCTTGGGCCTCCGGGACAGTCAAGAGACC. Protein sequence: CASSLGLRDSQET. The CDR3 as a whole reads CASSLGLRDSQETQYF.